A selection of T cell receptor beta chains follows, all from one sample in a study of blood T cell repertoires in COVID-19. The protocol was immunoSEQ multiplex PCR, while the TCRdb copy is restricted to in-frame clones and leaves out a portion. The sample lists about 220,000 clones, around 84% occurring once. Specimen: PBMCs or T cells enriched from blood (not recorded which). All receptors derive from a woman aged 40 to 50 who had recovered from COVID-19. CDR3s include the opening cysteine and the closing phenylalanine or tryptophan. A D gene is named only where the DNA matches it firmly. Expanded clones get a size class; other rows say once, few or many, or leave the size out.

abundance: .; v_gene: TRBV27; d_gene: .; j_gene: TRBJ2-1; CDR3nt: TGTGCCAGCAGTCTCTCTCTAGCCAATGAGCAGTTCTTC; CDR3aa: CASSLSLANEQFF
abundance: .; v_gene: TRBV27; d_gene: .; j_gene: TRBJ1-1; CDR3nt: TGTGCCAGCAGTTCTATGGCGGCTGAAGCTTTCTTT; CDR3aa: CASSSMAAEAFF
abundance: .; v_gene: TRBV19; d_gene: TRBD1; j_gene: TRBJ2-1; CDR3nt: TGTGCCAGTAGTATACGCCGGGACAGGGGGAATGAGCAGTTCTTC; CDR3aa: CASSIRRDRGNEQFF
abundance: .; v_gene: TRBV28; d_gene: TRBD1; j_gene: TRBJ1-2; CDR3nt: TGTGCCAGCAGTCTCTCCGGGACAGCTAACTATGGCTACACCTTC; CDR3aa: CASSLSGTANYGYTF
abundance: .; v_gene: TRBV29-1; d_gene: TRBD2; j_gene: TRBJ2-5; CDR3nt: TGCAGCGCGAGCGTTCTAGCGGGAGGGTCGGAGACCCAGTACTTC; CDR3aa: CSASVLAGGSETQYF
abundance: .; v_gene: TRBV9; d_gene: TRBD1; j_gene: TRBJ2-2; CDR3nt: TGTGCCAGCAGCCCGGGACAGGGTTTCGGGGAGCTGTTTTTT; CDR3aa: CASSPGQGFGELFF
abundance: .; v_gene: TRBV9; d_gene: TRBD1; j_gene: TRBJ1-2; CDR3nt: TGTGCCAGCAGCCCGAAGGGGTATCCAGGGGGCCTGGACTATGGCTACACCTTC; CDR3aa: CASSPKGYPGGLDYGYTF
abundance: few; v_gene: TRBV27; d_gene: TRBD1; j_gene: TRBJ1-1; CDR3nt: TGTGCCAGCAGTTTATATCCCATCGGCAGGGGGGACACTGAAGCTTTCTTT; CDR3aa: CASSLYPIGRGDTEAFF
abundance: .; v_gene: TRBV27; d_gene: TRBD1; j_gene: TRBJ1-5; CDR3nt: TGTGCCAGCAGCCCAGCCGCTCGCAGGGGGCTTCAACAGCCCCAGCATTTT; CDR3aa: CASSPAARRGLQQPQHF
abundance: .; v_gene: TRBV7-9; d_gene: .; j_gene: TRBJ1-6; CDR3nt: TGTGCCAGCAGCTTCGAAGGGGCAGGGAATTCACCCCTCCACTTT; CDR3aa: CASSFEGAGNSPLHF
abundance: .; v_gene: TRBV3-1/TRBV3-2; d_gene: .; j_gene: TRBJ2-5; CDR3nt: TGTGCCAGCAGCCAAGAAGCCACCCTCCAAGAGACCCAGTACTTC; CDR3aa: CASSQEATLQETQYF
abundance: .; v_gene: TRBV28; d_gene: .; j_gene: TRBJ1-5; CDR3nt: TGTGCCAGCAAGCCCCCGGGAGGCAATCAGCCCCAGCATTTT; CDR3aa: CASKPPGGNQPQHF
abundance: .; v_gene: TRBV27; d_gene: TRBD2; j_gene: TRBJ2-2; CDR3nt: TGTGCCAGCAGGGCGGCTAGCGGGAGGGCCGAGTTTGGCACCGGGGAGCTGTTTTTT; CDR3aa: CASRAASGRAEFGTGELFF
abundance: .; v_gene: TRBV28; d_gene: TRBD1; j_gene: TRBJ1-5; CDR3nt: TGTGCCATCGATAAGGGGGCAAGCAATCAGCCCCAGCATTTT; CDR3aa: CAIDKGASNQPQHF
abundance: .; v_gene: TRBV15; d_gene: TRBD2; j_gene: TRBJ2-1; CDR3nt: TGTGCCACCAGCAGAGAATCGCGGGAGAAGTTCTTC; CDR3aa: CATSRESREKFF
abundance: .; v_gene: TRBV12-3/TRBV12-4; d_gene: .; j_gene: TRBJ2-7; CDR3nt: TGTGCCAGCAGTGTTACTAGCTTCTACGAGCAGTACTTC; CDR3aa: CASSVTSFYEQYF
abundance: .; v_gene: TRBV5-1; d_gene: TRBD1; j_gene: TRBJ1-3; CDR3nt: TGCGCCAGCAGCCTATGGACAGGGTCGGCTGGAAACACCATATATTTT; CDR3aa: CASSLWTGSAGNTIYF
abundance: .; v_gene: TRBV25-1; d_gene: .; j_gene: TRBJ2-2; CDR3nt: TGTGCCAGCAGTGGAGAAATCGGGGAGCTGTTTTTT; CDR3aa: CASSGEIGELFF
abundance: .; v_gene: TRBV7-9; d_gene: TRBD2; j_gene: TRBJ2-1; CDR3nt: TGTGCCAGCAGCCCTGGGACTAGCGGATACAATGAGCAGTTCTTC; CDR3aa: CASSPGTSGYNEQFF
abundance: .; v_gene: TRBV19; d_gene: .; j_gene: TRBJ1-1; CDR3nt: TGTGCCAGTAGTATTTTCGGGGGGCTGAACACTGAAGCTTTCTTT; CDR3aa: CASSIFGGLNTEAFF
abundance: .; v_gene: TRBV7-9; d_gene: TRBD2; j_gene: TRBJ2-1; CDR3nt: TGTGCCAGCAGCCCGCGACTAGCGGGATATAGCATGTTCTTC; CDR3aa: CASSPRLAGYSMFF
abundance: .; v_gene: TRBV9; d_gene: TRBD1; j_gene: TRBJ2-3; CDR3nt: TGTGCCAGCAGCGTGGGGGACAGGCGCACAGATACGCAGTATTTT; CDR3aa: CASSVGDRRTDTQYF
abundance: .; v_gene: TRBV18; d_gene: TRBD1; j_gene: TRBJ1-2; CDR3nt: TGTGCCAGCTCACCACTTACAGGGGGCAACTATGGCTACACCTTC; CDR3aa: CASSPLTGGNYGYTF
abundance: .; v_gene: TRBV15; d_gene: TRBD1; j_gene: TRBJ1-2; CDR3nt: TGTGCCACCAGCGGACCGGGACAGGAGTATGGCTACACCTTC; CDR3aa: CATSGPGQEYGYTF
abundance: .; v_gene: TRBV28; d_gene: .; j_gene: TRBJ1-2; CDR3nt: TGTGCCAGCCACGGGGGGGGGCCTTCTTCTGGCTACACCTTC; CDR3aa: CASHGGGPSSGYTF
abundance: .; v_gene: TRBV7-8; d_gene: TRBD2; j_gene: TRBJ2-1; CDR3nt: TGTGCCAGCAGCCCCGGACTAGCGGACAATGAGCAGTTCTTC; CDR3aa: CASSPGLADNEQFF
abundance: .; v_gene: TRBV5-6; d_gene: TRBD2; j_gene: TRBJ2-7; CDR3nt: TGTGCCAGCAGCGTACGGGGGGGCTGGTCCTACGAGCAGTACTTC; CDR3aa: CASSVRGGWSYEQYF
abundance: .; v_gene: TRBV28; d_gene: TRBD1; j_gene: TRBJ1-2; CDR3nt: TGTGCCAGCAGTCTCCGGGACAGGGGATTACATGGCTACACCTTC; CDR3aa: CASSLRDRGLHGYTF
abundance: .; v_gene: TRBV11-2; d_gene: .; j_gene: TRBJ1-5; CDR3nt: TGTGCCAGCAGCTTAGGTCCCTATAGCAATCAGCCCCAGCATTTT; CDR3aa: CASSLGPYSNQPQHF
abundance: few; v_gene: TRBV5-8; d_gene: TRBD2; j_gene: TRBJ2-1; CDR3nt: TGTGCCAGCAGCCACGGACTAGCGGAGACTCGCGATGAGCAGTTCTTC; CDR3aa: CASSHGLAETRDEQFF
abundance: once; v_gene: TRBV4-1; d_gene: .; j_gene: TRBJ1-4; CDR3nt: TGCGCCAGCAGCCAAGTTCAGGTCAATGAAAAACTGTTTTTT; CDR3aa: CASSQVQVNEKLFF
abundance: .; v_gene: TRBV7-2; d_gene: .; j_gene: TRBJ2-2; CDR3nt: TGTGCCAGCAGCCCCGGAAGCGGAAACACCGGGGAGCTGTTTTTT; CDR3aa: CASSPGSGNTGELFF
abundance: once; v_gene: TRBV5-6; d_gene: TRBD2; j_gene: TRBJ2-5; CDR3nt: TGTGCCAGCAGCTCATTAGCGGGGGCCAGGGAGACCCAGTACTTC; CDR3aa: CASSSLAGARETQYF
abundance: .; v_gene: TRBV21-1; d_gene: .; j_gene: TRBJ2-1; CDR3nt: TGTGCCAGCACCCCCGGGGACAATGAGCAGTTCTTC; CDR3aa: CASTPGDNEQFF
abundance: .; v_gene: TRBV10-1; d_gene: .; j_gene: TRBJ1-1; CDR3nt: TGCGCCAGCAGTAGGACAGTGAACACTGAAGCTTTCTTT; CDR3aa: CASSRTVNTEAFF
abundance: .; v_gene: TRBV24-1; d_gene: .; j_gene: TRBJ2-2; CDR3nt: TGTGCCACCAGTGATTCGACACCCGTGAAGCTGTTTTTT; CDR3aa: CATSDSTPVKLFF
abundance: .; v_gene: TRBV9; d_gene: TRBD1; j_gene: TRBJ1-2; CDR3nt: TGTGCCAGCAGCCCCCTGACAGGGTGGAACGGCTACACCTTC; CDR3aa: CASSPLTGWNGYTF
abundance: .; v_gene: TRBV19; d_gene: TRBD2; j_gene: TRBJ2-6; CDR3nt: TGTGCCAGTAGTGCTACTAGCGGGAGGGCGTCAGGGGCCAACGTCCTGACTTTC; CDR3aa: CASSATSGRASGANVLTF
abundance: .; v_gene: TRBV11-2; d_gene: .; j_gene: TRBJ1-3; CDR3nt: TGTGCCAGCAGCCCCACAGCGGCTGGAAACACCATATATTTT; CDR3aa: CASSPTAAGNTIYF
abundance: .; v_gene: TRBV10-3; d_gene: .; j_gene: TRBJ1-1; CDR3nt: TGTGCCATCAGTGCCGCCGGTCAGGCGAACACTGAAGCTTTCTTT; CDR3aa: CAISAAGQANTEAFF
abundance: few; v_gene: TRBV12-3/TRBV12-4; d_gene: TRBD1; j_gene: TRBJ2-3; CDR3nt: TGTGCCAGCAGAGGGGACAGGGGAGATACGCAGTATTTT; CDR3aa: CASRGDRGDTQYF
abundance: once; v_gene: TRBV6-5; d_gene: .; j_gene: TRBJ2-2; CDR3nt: TGTGCCAGTAACCACGGACTTTACAACACCGGGGAGCTGTTTTTT; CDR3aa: CASNHGLYNTGELFF
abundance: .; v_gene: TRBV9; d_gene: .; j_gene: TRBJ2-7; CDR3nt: TGTGCCAGCAGCGTAGGCGGGATGAGCTCCTACGAGCAGTACTTC; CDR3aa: CASSVGGMSSYEQYF
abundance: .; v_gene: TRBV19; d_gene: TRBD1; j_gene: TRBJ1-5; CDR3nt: TGTGCCAGTAGCGCACAGGGGAACCAGCCCCAGCATTTT; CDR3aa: CASSAQGNQPQHF